This T cell receptor (beta chain) appears in the sequencing data of a study of blood T cell repertoires in COVID-19 (TCRdb year 2020). Regarding the study in general: The collaborator samples originated in the United States, Italy and Spain and spanned the acute and convalescent phases of COVID-19. The prospective study material was composed of cDNA or gDNA derived from T cells, B-cell-depleted T cells, or PBMCs. Deeply sampled blood TCRbeta repertoires from subjects exposed to, actively infected with, or recovered from COVID-19 were included in the dataset. The repertoires were released in a freely available public database intended as a resource for research on the immune response to SARS-CoV-2. Samples came from the ongoing ImmuneRACE study (first 160 participants) plus 1,254 subjects from 6 global collaborators. The sample metadata nearly always contained a de-identified subject ID, COVID-19 status, age in years and sex. Where HLA class I and class II types were available, the types were taken from metadata supplied by the sample provider, not from assay-based typing.

In the prospective study, participants were roughly 18 to 90 years old, resided in fewer than 25 geographic areas of the United States, and were enrolled through a virtual design. In the prospective study, participants were assigned to cohorts based on the clinical history participants reported in a screening survey and a study questionnaire. Exposed participants were defined as having been in contact with someone with a PCR-confirmed or clinician-diagnosed COVID-19 case within 2 weeks of study entry. Mobile phlebotomists in the prospective study collected whole blood, serum and a nasopharyngeal or oropharyngeal swab from every participant. Over an approximately 2-month period, participants in the prospective study had the option of providing additional blood draws and questionnaires. Before DNA extraction, prospective study blood samples were shipped either frozen or at room temperature. V is clipped by 2 bases and J by 5 bases, and the sequence between their germline boundaries is 6 bases long. CDR1 and CDR2 are drawn from the germline V gene (reference sequence): MNHEY, SMNVEV. The CDR3 sequence holds 13 residues, the cysteine and phenylalanine included. This entry keeps only the CDR3 DNA: 39 bases, framed from base 1.

This clone was seen more than once but under ten times. Its antigen specificity is not known. The input lacks base qualities; no much larger clone sits a single base away. Study-wide findings and limitations: The amount of clinical and demographic metadata varied by source and participant and was provided uncurated.

TCRbeta CDR3 regions were amplified from genomic DNA using the immunoSEQ Assay, a bias-controlled multiplex PCR. The original pipeline was this. Nucleated cell counts per sample were estimated from amplification of reference gene primers within the assay. Sequence reads were collapsed and filtered to measure the absolute abundance of every unique TCRbeta CDR3 rearrangement. For each sample, productive Simpson clonality was calculated as the square root of Simpson's diversity index across productive rearrangements. Held by TCRdb, this immuneACCESS table contains in-frame sequences only and omits some clones. Under half of the omission traces to an unresolved V gene where checked; the cause of the rest is unknown. The V and J calls and the clone size are those of that table, but D and trimming were determined from the DNA. This sample holds approximately 200,000 clones; 65% to 90% were observed only once. The ten largest clones add up to around 4% of the sample.

The sample consisted of PBMCs or T cells enriched from blood (not recorded which). The chain links TRBV27 with TRBJ1-4, with no confident D gene call. The TCR comes from a woman under 40 who had been exposed to COVID-19. The nucleotides are TGTGCCAGCAGTTTAAGAGGGAATGAAAAACTGTTTTTT. Its product reads: CASSLRGNEKLFF.